This entry lists 21 T cell receptor beta chains sequenced from one sample in a study of identical twins. TCRdb reanalysed the 5' RACE reads using MiXCR and keeps one entry per CDR3 protein. The repertoire holds some 1,700,000 distinct CDR3 sequences, with less than 40% as singletons. The sequenced sample was cord blood. The receptor source for this set is a newborn girl in good health.

A few counts support this clonotype. The V call is TRBV11-2, the J call TRBJ1-1; D gene unclear. Trimming took off 0 bases at V and 6 bases at J, with 11 bases between the two ends. This CDR3 has 14 amino acids. Per the germline V gene, CDR1 is SGHAT and CDR2 is FQNNGV. The CDR3 DNA is TGTGCCAGCAGCTTAGATCCAGGTGGCCCTGAAGCTTTCTTT. Its protein product is CASSLDPGGPEAFF.

The genes are TRBV2 and TRBJ1-2; D uncertain. This CDR3 spans 16 amino acids. The germline V and J ends were trimmed by 2 bases and 3 bases, with 16 bases remaining between them. Per germline, CDR1 SNHLY and CDR2 FYNNEI. As DNA, the CDR3 is TGTGCCAGCAGTGAAATGGCATGGGCGCCGGACTATGGCTACACCTTC. It is translated as CASSEMAWAPDYGYTF.

This clonotype was seen only a few times. The chain combines TRBV10-3 with TRBJ1-1, with TRBD1 matching over 9 bases. The CDR3 runs to 15 residues. From germline, CDR1 is ENHRY and CDR2 SYGVKD. With V trimmed by 10 bases and J by 3 bases, 12 bases remained unmatched. The CDR3 sequence: CATSGPDRGDTEAFF. Here the CDR3 DNA reads TGTGCCACCAGCGGACCCGACAGGGGGGACACTGAAGCTTTCTTT.

This clonotype has more than one count but fewer than ten. This chain links TRBV5-6 with TRBJ2-1; D is unclear. The CDR3 sequence is 13 residues long. Trimming took off 0 bases at V and 7 bases at J, with 8 bases between the two ends. The V gene's germline CDR1 is SGHDT and CDR2 YYEEEE. CDR3 amino acids: CASSLGWKNEQFF. CDR3 coding DNA: TGTGCCAGCAGCTTGGGCTGGAAGAATGAGCAGTTCTTC.

This clonotype was detected only a few times. This chain joins TRBV20-1 and TRBJ2-3, with D possibly matching TRBD2 (6 bases). The V gene's germline CDR1 is DFQATT and CDR2 SNEGSKA (reference sequence). Trimming cost V 3 bases and J 1 base, with 11 bases left between them. This CDR3 is built from 14 residues. The CDR3: CSASRRLGTDTQYF. DNA for the CDR3: TGCAGTGCTAGCCGTAGACTAGGCACAGATACGCAGTATTTT.

V usage is TRBV5-1 and J usage is TRBJ2-7; the match to TRBD1 covers 9 bases. V shed 7 bases and J 7 bases; nucleotides not matched to a gene: 15. This CDR3 is 15 amino acids long. Germline V gene sequence: CDR1 SGHRS, CDR2 YFSETQ. CDR3 bases: TGCGCCAGCCAATTACCCGGGACAGGGATAAATGAGCAGTACTTC. Amino acid sequence: CASQLPGTGINEQYF.

The V gene is TRBV10-3, the J gene TRBJ1-5; weak D call: TRBD1 (5 bases). The CDR3 runs 14 residues. Germline CDR1 ENHRY, CDR2 SYGVKD. V dropped 0 bases and J dropped 7 bases, with 10 bases sitting between them. The CDR3, as DNA: TGTGCCATCAGTGAGTCCCAGGGACGCCAGCCCCAGCATTTT. Translated, it gives CAISESQGRQPQHF.

This rearrangement joins TRBV2 to TRBJ2-1; 12 bases match TRBD2. CDR1 is SNHLY, CDR2 FYNNEI, per germline. The J segment lost 8 bases and the V segment lost 8 bases, leaving 13 bases of the junction unmatched. The CDR3 has 16 residues. CDR3 amino acids: CASGKTSGGSWDEQFF. The CDR3 DNA follows: TGTGCCAGCGGGAAGACTAGCGGGGGTTCGTGGGATGAGCAGTTCTTC.

The chain is built from TRBV3-1 and TRBJ2-5; 8 bases fit TRBD1. The CDR3 sequence is 16 residues long. V shed 4 bases and J 1 base; nucleotides not matched to a gene: 8. CDR1 LGHDT and CDR2 YNNKEL come from the germline V gene (reference sequence). CDR3 residues: CASSPPWGTGQETQYF. The CDR3 DNA reads as TGTGCCAGCAGCCCCCCCTGGGGGACAGGCCAAGAGACCCAGTACTTC.

This chain links TRBV28 with TRBJ1-4, with a tentative D call TRBD1 (6 bases). CDR3 length equals 16 residues. Germline V gene sequence: CDR1 MDHEN, CDR2 SYDVKM. Trimming took off 3 bases at V and 0 bases at J, with 11 bases between the two ends. The CDR3 spells CASSFGGAATNEKLFF. The CDR3 DNA reads as TGTGCCAGCAGTTTTGGGGGGGCAGCAACTAATGAAAAACTGTTTTTT.

This clonotype was recorded a few times. The chain uses TRBV10-3 and TRBJ1-5; D is perhaps TRBD1 (6 bases). Deletions cut 9 bases from V and 0 bases from J, with 18 bases between. Germline V gene data show CDR1 as ENHRY and CDR2 as SYGVKD. The CDR3 is 16 amino acids. Written as DNA, the CDR3 is TGTGCCATTTCATCTTGGGGGGGCTATAGCAATCAGCCCCAGCATTTT. Its translation is CAISSWGGYSNQPQHF.

V gene TRBV4-2 combines with J gene TRBJ1-1; a weak D match, TRBD1 (6 bases). The CDR3 extends over 16 amino acids. Germline values: CDR1 LGHNA, CDR2 YNFKEQ. Trimming removed 4 bases from V and 4 bases from J, with 19 bases in between. For the CDR3, the DNA is TGTGCCAGCAGCCGTAAGGGGGGGGCGCGGGGCACTGAAGCTTTCTTT. This translates into CASSRKGGARGTEAFF.

A few counts support this clonotype. The chain is built from TRBV28 and TRBJ2-7; D uncertain. V was cut by 7 bases and J by 2 bases, with 9 bases left in between. CDR1 and CDR2 from the germline V gene are MDHEN and SYDVKM. CDR3 length: 12 residues. CDR3 nucleotide sequence: TGTGCCAGCATGAAGGCTCCCTACGAGCAGTACTTC. Its translation: CASMKAPYEQYF.

This clonotype was recorded a few times. The chain joins TRBV6-1 to TRBJ2-1, with 10 bases aligning to TRBD2. Germline CDR1 MNHNS, CDR2 SASEGT. V lost 6 bases and J lost 3; bases outside the gene matches: 5. CDR3 length: 15 amino acids. In DNA, the CDR3 is TGTGCCAGCAGGACTAGCGGGTCAAACTACAATGAGCAGTTCTTC. Translating gives CASRTSGSNYNEQFF.

This clonotype came up a few times. This chain connects TRBV21-1 to TRBJ2-4; TRBD2 is taken as the D call from the table, unchecked against the DNA. TRBV21-1 is a pseudogene segment. The CDR3 is 20 amino acids. In DNA, the CDR3 is TGTGCCAGCAGCAAGCCGGGACTAGCGGGAGTTGGCGGGGCCAAAAACATTCAGTACTTC. Translation: CASSKPGLAGVGGAKNIQYF.

The V and J genes are TRBV4-2 and TRBJ2-1; D perhaps matches TRBD2 (6 bases). Germline V gene lookup returns CDR1 LGHNA and CDR2 YNFKEQ. V lost 3 bases, J lost 0 bases, and 18 bases lay in between. The CDR3 contains 18 residues. In DNA form, the CDR3 reads TGTGCCAGCAGCCATATAACTCAGTGGGACTCCTCCTACAATGAGCAGTTCTTC. Protein sequence: CASSHITQWDSSYNEQFF.

On this clonotype itself: In this CDR3 the conserved last residue, phenylalanine or tryptophan, is missing, so a read error is likely. This sequence joins TRBV5-1 and TRBJ2-1; 12 bases are a match to TRBD2. J lost 6 bases, V lost 0 bases, and 1 base had no gene match. Germline CDR1 is SGHRS and CDR2 is YFSETQ. This CDR3 region has 15 residues. The CDR3 loop reads CASSLGTSGINEQFI. CDR3 DNA: TGCGCCAGCAGCTTGGGGACTAGCGGGATCAATGAGCAGTTCATC.

The chain joins TRBV6-1 to TRBJ1-5; D not resolved. CDR3 size: 15 residues. V gave up 2 bases and J gave up 0 bases, with 8 bases separating them. Germline V CDR1 and CDR2: MNHNS, SASEGT. CDR3 amino acids: CASSERPYSNQPQHF. In DNA form, the CDR3 reads TGTGCCAGCAGTGAACGGCCCTATAGCAATCAGCCCCAGCATTTT.

The V call is TRBV6-2 or TRBV6-3, the J call TRBJ2-1; 8 bases fit TRBD2. The germline V gene encodes CDR1 MNHEY and CDR2 SVGEGT. This CDR3 has 15 amino acids. The V gene end was trimmed by 6 bases and the J gene end by 8 bases; junction bases not matched to a gene: 12. CDR3 DNA: TGTGCCAGCAGGAGACTAGCGCCCCGTGTAGATGAGCAGTTCTTC. It yields the protein CASRRLAPRVDEQFF.

The sample holds a few counts of this clonotype. The chain has TRBV4-2 and TRBJ2-3; 10 positions agree with TRBD1. J lost 4 bases, V lost 4 bases, and 11 bases had no gene match. This CDR3 has 17 amino acids. Germline CDR1 LGHNA, CDR2 YNFKEQ. The CDR3 sequence: CASSPWGTGVEADTQYF. CDR3 nucleotide sequence: TGTGCCAGCAGCCCATGGGGGACAGGGGTTGAGGCAGATACGCAGTATTTT.

The chain uses TRBV29-1 and TRBJ2-1; D is uncertain. The assigned J gene may be wrong: the sequence end matches TRBJ2-7 better. The germline V gene has CDR1 SQVTM and CDR2 ANQGSEA. The CDR3 is made up of 14 amino acids. The CDR3 protein is CSVEKGYRYNEQYF. The DNA of the CDR3 is TGCAGCGTTGAGAAGGGTTACCGCTACAATGAGCAGTACTTC.